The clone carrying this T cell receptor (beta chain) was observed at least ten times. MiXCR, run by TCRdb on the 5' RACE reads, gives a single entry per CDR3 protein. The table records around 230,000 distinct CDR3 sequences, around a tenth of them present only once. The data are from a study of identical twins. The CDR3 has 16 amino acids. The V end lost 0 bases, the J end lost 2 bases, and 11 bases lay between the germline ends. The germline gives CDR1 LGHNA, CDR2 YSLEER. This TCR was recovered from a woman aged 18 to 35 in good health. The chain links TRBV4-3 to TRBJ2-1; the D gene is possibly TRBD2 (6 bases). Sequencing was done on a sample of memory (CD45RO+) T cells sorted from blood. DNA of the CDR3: TGCGCCAGCAGCCAAGATTGGCGGGATGCCTACAATGAGCAGTTCTTC. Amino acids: CASSQDWRDAYNEQFF.